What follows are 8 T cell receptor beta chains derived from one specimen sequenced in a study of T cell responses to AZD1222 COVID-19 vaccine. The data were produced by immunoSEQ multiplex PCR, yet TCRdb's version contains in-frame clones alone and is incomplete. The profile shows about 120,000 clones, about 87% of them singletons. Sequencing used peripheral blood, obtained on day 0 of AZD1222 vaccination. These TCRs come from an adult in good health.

CDR3 in amino acids: CASSWRDAAGYTF. In nucleotides, the CDR3 is TGTGCCAGCAGTTGGCGGGACGCAGCTGGCTACACCTTC. The chain joins TRBV28 to TRBJ1-2, with D perhaps matching TRBD1 (5 bases). The CDR3 extends over 13 amino acids. Trimming stripped 4 bases from V and 7 bases from J, with 13 bases between. Germline-derived CDR1 and CDR2 are MDHEN and SYDVKM.

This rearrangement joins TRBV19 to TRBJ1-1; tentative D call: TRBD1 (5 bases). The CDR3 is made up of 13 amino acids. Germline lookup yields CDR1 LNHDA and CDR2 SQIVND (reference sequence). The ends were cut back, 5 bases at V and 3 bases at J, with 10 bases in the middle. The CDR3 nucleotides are TGTGCCAGTAGTTCAGGGACTCACACTGAAGCTTTCTTT. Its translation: CASSSGTHTEAFF.

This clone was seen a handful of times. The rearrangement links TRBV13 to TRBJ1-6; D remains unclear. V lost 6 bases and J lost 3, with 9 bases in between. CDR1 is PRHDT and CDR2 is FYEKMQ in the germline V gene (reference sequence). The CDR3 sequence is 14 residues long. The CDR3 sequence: CASRPTRYNSPLHF. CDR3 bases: TGTGCCAGCAGACCTACACGCTATAATTCACCCCTCCACTTT.

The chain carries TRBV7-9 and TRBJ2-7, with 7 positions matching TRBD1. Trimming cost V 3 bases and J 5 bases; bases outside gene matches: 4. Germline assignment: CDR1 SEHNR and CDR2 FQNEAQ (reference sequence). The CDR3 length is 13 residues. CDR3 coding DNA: TGTGCCAGCAGCTTCTTACAGGGGAACGAGCAGTACTTC. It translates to CASSFLQGNEQYF.

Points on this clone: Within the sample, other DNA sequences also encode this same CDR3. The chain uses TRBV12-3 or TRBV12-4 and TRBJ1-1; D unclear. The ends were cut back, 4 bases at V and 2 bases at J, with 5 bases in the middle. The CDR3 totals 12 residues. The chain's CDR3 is CASSYLNTEAFF. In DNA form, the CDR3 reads TGTGCCAGCAGTTACCTCAACACTGAAGCTTTCTTT.

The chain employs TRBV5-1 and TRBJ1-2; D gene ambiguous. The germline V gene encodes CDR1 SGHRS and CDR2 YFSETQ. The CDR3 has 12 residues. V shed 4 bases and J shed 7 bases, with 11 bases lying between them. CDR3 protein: CASSPNLVGYTF. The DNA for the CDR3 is TGCGCCAGCAGCCCCAACTTAGTTGGCTACACCTTC.

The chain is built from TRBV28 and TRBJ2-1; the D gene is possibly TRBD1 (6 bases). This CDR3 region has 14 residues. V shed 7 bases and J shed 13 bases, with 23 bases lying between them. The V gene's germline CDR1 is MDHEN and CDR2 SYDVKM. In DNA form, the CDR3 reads TGTGCCAGCATCCAATCCGGGACATCTTTCGTTCAGTTCTTC. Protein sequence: CASIQSGTSFVQFF.

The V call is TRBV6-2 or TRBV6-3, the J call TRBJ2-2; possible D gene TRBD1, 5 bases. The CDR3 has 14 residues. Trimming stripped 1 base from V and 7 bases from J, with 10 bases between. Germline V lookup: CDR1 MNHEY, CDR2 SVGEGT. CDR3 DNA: TGTGCCAGCAGTTACTATCAGGGAAGCGGGGAGCTGTTTTTT. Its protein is CASSYYQGSGELFF.